This T cell receptor beta chain was captured by sequencing in a study of T cell repertoires in cytomegalovirus infection. The wider study: The authors used CMV epitopes that were HLA-C-restricted (recently identified) and HLA-B-restricted (well studied). Indicated by public TCR beta signatures were CMV infection and matching HLA type.

On this clonotype: Its specificity is unknown.

Findings and limits, study-wide: Individuals carrying CMV plus the relevant HLA were identified by cumulative frequency of public TCR beta families.

TCRdb reanalysed the reads using MiXCR and keeps one entry per CDR3 protein. The profile shows 700,000 to 950,000 distinct CDR3 sequences, roughly 33% of them singletons. In germline, CDR1 is LNHNV, CDR2 YYDKDF (reference sequence). The V and J ends lost 5 bases and 4 bases respectively, with 11 bases between them. The length of the CDR3 is 13 residues. This TCR was recovered from a human donor in good health (CMV status not recorded). Some clones in this sample may be carry-over from other donors' samples. This rearrangement joins TRBV15 to TRBJ1-2; D is uncertain. The input for sequencing was cultured CD8+ T cells from PBMCs, taken from culture after CMV antigen stimulation. The CDR3 loop reads CATSPMTSYGYTF. CDR3 sequence (DNA): TGTGCCACCAGCCCCATGACCTCCTATGGCTACACCTTC.